The present T cell receptor beta chain was sequenced within a study of blood T cell repertoires in COVID-19. The Seattle site enrolled patients during active infection and followed them longitudinally. Per the germline V gene, CDR1 is SGHDT and CDR2 is YYEEEE. The V gene lost 3 bases and the J gene lost 0 bases, with 16 bases spanning the gap. The CDR3 loop spans 17 amino acids. This clone was observed a handful of times. Profiling relied on immunoSEQ multiplex PCR, and the TCRdb table lists in-frame clones only, not all of them. The table includes fewer than 200,000 clones, less than 85% detected once.

The J gene is TRBJ2-4, the V gene TRBV5-6, with D perhaps matching TRBD2 (5 bases). This TCR was recovered from a woman aged 55-75 years with COVID-19, enrolled during active disease. The source material was peripheral blood. The CDR3 loop reads CASSSLGERLAKNIQYF. For the CDR3, the DNA is TGTGCCAGCAGCTCACTCGGGGAGAGACTAGCCAAAAACATTCAGTACTTC.